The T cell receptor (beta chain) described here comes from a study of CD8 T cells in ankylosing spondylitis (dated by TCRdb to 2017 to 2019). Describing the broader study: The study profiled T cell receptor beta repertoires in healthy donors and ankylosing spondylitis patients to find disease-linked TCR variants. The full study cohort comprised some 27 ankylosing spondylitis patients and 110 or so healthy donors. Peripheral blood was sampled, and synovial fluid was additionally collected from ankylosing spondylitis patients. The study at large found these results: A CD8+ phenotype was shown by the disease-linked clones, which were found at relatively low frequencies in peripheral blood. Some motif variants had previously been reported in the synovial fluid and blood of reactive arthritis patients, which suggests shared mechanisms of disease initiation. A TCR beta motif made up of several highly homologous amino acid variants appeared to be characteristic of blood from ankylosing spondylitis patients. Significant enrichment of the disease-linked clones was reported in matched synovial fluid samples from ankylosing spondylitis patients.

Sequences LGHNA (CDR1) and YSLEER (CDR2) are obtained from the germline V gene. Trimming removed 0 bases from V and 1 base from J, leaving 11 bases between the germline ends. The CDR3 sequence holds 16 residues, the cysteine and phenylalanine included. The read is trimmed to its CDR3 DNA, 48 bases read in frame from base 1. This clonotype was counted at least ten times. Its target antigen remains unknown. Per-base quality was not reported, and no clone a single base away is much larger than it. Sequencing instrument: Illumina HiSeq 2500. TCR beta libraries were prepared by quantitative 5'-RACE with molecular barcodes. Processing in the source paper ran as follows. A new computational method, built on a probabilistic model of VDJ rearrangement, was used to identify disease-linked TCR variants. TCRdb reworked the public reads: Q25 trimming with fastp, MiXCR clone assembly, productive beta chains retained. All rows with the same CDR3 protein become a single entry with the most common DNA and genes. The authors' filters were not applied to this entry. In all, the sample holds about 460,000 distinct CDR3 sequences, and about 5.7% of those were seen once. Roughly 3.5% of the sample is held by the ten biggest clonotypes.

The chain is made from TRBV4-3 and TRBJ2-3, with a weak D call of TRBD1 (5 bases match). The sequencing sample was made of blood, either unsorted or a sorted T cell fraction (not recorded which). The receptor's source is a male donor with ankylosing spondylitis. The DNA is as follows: TGCGCCAGCAGCCAAGACAGGGAAGGGGGCACAGATACGCAGTATTTT. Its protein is CASSQDREGGTDTQYF.